This T cell receptor beta chain stems from a study of blood T cell repertoires in COVID-19. Study context: From the United States, Italy and Spain came samples of acute and convalescent COVID-19. Nucleic acid was either cDNA or gDNA, and it came from T cells, B-cell-depleted T cells, or PBMCs.

Original processing notes: Quantification of nucleated cells was approximated via reference gene primer amplification. Sequencing was performed with immunoSEQ multiplex PCR; in TCRdb, only in-frame clones are kept and a portion is missing. V, J and clone size were drawn from that table, and D and trimming were deduced from the DNA. The sample contains about 400,000 clones, around 88% of which appear only once. V was clipped by 5 bases and J by 2 bases, with 15 bases between them. This CDR3 comprises 15 residues. From germline, CDR1 is MNHEY and CDR2 SMNVEV (reference sequence). The source of this sequence is a woman aged 60-75 years with COVID-19, enrolled during active disease. J is TRBJ1-2 and V is TRBV27, with a possible D match to TRBD1 (6 bases). Sequences were obtained from peripheral blood. CDR3 loop: CASSRSSTGNYGYTF. The CDR3, as DNA: TGTGCCAGCAGTCGGTCATCTACAGGGAACTATGGCTACACCTTC.